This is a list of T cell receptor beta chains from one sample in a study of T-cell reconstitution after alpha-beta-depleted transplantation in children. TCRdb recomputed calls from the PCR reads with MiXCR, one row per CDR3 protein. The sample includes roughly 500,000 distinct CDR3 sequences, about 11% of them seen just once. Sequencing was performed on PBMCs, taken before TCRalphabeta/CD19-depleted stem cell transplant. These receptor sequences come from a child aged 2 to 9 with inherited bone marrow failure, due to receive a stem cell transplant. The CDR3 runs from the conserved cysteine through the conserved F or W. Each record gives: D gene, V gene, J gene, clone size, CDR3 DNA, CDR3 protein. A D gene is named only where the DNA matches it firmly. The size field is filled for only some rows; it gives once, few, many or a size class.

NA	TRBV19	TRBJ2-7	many	TGTGCCAGCAGTAACAGGGATTACGAGCAGTACTTC	CASSNRDYEQYF
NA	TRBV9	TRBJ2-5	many	TGTGCCAGCAGCGTAGCGGGAGTACGAGAGACCCAGTACTTC	CASSVAGVRETQYF
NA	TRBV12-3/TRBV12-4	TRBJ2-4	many	TGTGCCAGCAGTTCGGGACTCCTAGCCAAAAACATTCAGTACTTC	CASSSGLLAKNIQYF
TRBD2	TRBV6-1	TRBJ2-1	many	TGTGCCAGCAGTGAAGTCGACTTTCGGGGGGAGGGGTTTCGCAATGAGCAGTTCTTC	CASSEVDFRGEGFRNEQFF
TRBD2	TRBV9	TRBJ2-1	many	TGTGCCAGCAGCCTAGGGACTAGCCAGCAGTTCTTC	CASSLGTSQQFF
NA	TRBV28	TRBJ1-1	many	TGTGCCAGCAGAGATATTACCCACTCGAACACTGAAGCTTTCTTT	CASRDITHSNTEAFF
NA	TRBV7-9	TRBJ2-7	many	TGTGCCAGCAGCTTCCCGCACTCCTCCTACGAGCAGTACTTC	CASSFPHSSYEQYF
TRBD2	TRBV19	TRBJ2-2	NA	TGTGCCAGTGCATGGACTAGCGGGAGTTTGGACACCGGGGAGCTGTTTTTT	CASAWTSGSLDTGELFF
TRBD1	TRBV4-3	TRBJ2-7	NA	TGCGCCAGCAGCCCTTCCTATTCAGGGGGCTACGAGCAGTACTTC	CASSPSYSGGYEQYF
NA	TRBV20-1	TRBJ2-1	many	TGCAGTGCTAGGCAGGAAGTCAATGAGCAGTTCTTC	CSARQEVNEQFF
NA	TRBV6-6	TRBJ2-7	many	TGTGCCAGCAGTTACGGATACTACGAGCAGTACTTC	CASSYGYYEQYF
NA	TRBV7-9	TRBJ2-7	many	TGTGCCAGCAGCCCAGGGTCGCGCGACGAGCAGTACTTC	CASSPGSRDEQYF
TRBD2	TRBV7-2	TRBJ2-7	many	TGTGCCAGCAGCTTATGGGAGGGCCAAGGCGAGCAGTACTTC	CASSLWEGQGEQYF
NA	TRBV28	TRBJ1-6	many	TGTGCCAGCAGTTTTGCGCTTAATAATTCACCCCTCCACTTT	CASSFALNNSPLHF
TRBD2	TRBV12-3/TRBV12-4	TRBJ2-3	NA	TGTACCAGCAGTTTAGTGGGCTTTTACGTCGCGGGGGGAGCGGATACGCAGTATTTT	CTSSLVGFYVAGGADTQYF
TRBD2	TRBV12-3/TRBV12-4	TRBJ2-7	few	TGTGCCAGCATGCCGGGCGGGAGGCGGTACGAGCAGTACTTC	CASMPGGRRYEQYF
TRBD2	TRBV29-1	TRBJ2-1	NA	TGCAGCGTTGAATACGGGGCCGGGACTAGCGGGTCCCCCTCCTACAATGAGCAGTTCTTC	CSVEYGAGTSGSPSYNEQFF
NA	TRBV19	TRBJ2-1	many	TGTGCCAGTAGTCGGCAAAATCTATACAATGAGCAGTTCTTC	CASSRQNLYNEQFF
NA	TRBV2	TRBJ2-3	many	TGTGCCAGCCTGGGGGCAGATACGCAGTATTTT	CASLGADTQYF
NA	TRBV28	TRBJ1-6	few	TGTGCCAGCAGTTTATGGGGGGCGGGAAATTCACCCCTCCACTTT	CASSLWGAGNSPLHF
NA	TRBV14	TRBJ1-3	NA	TGTGCCAGCAGCCAACCTCAATTCGCCGTTGGAAACACCATATATTTT	CASSQPQFAVGNTIYF
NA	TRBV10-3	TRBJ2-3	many	TGTGCCATCAGTGAACCAGCGGCCGGGGGTACGCAGTATTTT	CAISEPAAGGTQYF
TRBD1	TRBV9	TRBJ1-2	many	TGTGCCAGCAGCTCGGCCGGGACAGCTCGCCGCTACACCTTC	CASSSAGTARRYTF
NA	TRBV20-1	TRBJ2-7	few	TGCAGTGCTAGAGAGGCGGGGGAGCAGTACTTC	CSAREAGEQYF
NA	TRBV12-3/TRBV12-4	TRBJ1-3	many	TGTGCCAGCAGCCCACACATGTACTCTGGAAACACCATATATTTT	CASSPHMYSGNTIYF
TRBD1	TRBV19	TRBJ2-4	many	TGTGCCAGTAGTACGTTGACAGGGGGCGCGCACTTC	CASSTLTGGAHF
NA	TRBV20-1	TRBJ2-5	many	TGCAGTGCTAGAGTCACAGGGTCGGGGAAAGAGACCCAGTACTTC	CSARVTGSGKETQYF
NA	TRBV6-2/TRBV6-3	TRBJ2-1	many	TGTGCCAGCAGTTACTACCTCGGGGGAAATGAGCAGTTCTTC	CASSYYLGGNEQFF
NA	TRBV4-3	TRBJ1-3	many	TGCGCCAGCAGCCAAGGATCTGGGACTGACAGAAACACCATATATTTT	CASSQGSGTDRNTIYF
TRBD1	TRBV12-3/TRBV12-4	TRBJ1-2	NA	TGTGCCAGCAGTGAAGATGACAGGGGGACCCTCCTCTATGGCTACACCTTC	CASSEDDRGTLLYGYTF
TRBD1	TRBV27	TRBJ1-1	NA	TGTGCCAGCAGTTTAGAGGGGGCGAACACTGAAGCTTTCTTT	CASSLEGANTEAFF
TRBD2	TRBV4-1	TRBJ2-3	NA	TGCGCCAGCAGGACCCTACTAGCGGGAGCCTCTAGCACAGATACGCAGTATTTT	CASRTLLAGASSTDTQYF
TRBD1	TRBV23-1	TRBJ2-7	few	TGCGCCAGCAGAGACCGGACAGGGGGCTCCTACGAGCAGTACTTC	CASRDRTGGSYEQYF
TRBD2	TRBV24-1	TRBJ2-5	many	TGTGCCACCAGTGAAACCGGGGGGGTCAGGGGTTCGGGAGAGACCCAGTACTTC	CATSETGGVRGSGETQYF
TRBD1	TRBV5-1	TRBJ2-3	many	TGCGCCAGCAGCTTGGCCGGGACAGGGGTAACAGATACGCAGTATTTT	CASSLAGTGVTDTQYF
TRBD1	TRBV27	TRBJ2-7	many	TGTGCCAGCAGTCCCTCCGGGACAGCGTTCTACGAGCAGTACTTC	CASSPSGTAFYEQYF
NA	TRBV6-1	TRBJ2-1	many	TGTGCCAGCAGGGAACCCGGACACCACAATGAGCAGTTCTTC	CASREPGHHNEQFF
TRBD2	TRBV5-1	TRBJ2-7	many	TGCGCCAGCAGCTTGTCCAGCGGGAGTGTCTCCTACGAGCAGTACTTC	CASSLSSGSVSYEQYF
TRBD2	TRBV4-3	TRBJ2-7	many	TGCGCCAGCAGCCCTAGCGGGAGGAGCGAGCAGTACTTC	CASSPSGRSEQYF
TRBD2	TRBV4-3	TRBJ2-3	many	TGCGCCAGCAGCCAAGATTGGGGACTAGCGGGCACAGATACGCAGTATTTT	CASSQDWGLAGTDTQYF
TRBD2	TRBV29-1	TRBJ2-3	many	TGCAGCGTTGGGCGGGAGATCGCAGATACGCAGTGTTTT	CSVGREIADTQCF
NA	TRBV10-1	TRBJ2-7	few	TGCGCCAGCAGTAGCTCCAGTACCGCCGGCGAGCAGTACTTC	CASSSSSTAGEQYF
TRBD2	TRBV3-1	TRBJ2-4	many	TGTGCCAGCAGCCTGGGACTAGCGCGCCAATTTCAGTACTTC	CASSLGLARQFQYF
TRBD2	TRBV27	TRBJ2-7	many	TGTGCCAGCAGCCACGCAGCGGGATCTTACGAGCAGTACTTC	CASSHAAGSYEQYF
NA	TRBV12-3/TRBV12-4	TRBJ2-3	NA	TGTGCCAGCAGTTTCCCCGCCGCCTCAGGGGACACTAGCACAGATACGCAGTATTTT	CASSFPAASGDTSTDTQYF
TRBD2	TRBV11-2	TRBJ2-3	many	TGTGCCAGCAGCTGGCCAGGACTAGCGGGAGCGGGAGCGCAGTATTTT	CASSWPGLAGAGAQYF
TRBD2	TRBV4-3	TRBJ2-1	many	TGCGCCAGCAGCCAAGACCCCACTAGCGGGAGGGCCTTGGAAGAGCAGTTCTTC	CASSQDPTSGRALEEQFF
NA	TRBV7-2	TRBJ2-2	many	TGTGCCAGCAGGTTAGCCATCACCGGGGAGCTGTTTTTT	CASRLAITGELFF
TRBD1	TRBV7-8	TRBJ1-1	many	TGTGCCAGCAGCCCCCCCCACAGACAGGGAGGCACTGAAGCTTTCTTT	CASSPPHRQGGTEAFF
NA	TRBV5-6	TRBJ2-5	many	TGTGCCAGCAGCCTTATGTCGACCCAGTACTTC	CASSLMSTQYF
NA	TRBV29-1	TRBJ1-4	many	TGCAGCGTTGAAGATCGGGCAGGGAATGAAAAACTGTTTTTT	CSVEDRAGNEKLFF
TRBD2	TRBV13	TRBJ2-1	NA	TGTGCCAGCAGCTTAAACTTAGGCGGGAGGGAGATCTACAATGAGCAGTTCTTC	CASSLNLGGREIYNEQFF
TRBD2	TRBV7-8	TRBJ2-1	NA	TGTGCCAGCAGCTTTCGTGTGGAACTATCGGGAGGTTGGTACAATGAGCAGTTCTTC	CASSFRVELSGGWYNEQFF
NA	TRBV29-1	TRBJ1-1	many	TGCAGCTTTGAAGAGTACATGACTGAAGCTTTCTTT	CSFEEYMTEAFF
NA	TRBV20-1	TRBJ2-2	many	TGCAGTGCTAAACGGGGCAGGGAAAGATCCGGGGAGCTGTTTTTT	CSAKRGRERSGELFF
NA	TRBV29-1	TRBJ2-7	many	TGCAGCGTGGGGTACCGGGAGTTAGAGGACGAGCAGTACTTC	CSVGYRELEDEQYF